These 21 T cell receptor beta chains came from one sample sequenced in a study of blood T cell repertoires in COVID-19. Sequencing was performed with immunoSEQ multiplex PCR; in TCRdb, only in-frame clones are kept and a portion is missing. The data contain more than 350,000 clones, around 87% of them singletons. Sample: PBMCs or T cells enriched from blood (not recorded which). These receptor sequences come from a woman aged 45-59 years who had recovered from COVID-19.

CDR3 in DNA: TGTGCCAGCAGCAGAGGTCCTCGGTTGGGAGCTTTCTTT. It specifies CASSRGPRLGAFF. The V gene is TRBV2, the J gene TRBJ1-1; no clear D. This CDR3 is 13 amino acids long. CDR1 is SNHLY, CDR2 FYNNEI, per germline. V lost 6 bases and J lost 10, with 18 bases in between.

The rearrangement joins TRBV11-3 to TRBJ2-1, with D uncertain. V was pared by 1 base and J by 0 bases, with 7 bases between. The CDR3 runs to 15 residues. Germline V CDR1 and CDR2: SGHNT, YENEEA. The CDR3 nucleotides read TGTGCCAGCAGCTTAGTGTCAGGCTCCTACAATGAGCAGTTCTTC. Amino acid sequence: CASSLVSGSYNEQFF.

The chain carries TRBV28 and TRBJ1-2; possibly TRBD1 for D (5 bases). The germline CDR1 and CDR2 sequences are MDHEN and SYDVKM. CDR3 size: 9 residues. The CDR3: CLTRGGYTF. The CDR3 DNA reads TGTTTAACCCGGGGGGGCTACACCTTC.

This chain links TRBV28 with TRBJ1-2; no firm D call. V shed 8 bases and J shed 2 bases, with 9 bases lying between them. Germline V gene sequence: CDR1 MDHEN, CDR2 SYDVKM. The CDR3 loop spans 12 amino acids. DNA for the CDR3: TGTGCCAGCTCCAGGTCCAACTATGGCTACACCTTC. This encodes CASSRSNYGYTF.

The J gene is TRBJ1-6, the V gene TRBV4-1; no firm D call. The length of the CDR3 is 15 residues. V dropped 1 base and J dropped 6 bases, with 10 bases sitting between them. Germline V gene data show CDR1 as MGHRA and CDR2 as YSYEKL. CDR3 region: CASSQGRPGNSPLHF. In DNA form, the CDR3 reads TGCGCCAGCAGCCAAGGTCGGCCGGGTAATTCACCCCTCCACTTT.

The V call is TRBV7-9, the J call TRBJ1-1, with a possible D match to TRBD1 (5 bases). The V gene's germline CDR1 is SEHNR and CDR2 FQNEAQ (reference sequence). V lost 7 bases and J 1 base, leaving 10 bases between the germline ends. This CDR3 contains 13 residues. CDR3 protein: CASILTANTEAFF. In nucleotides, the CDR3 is TGTGCCAGCATTCTGACAGCGAACACTGAAGCTTTCTTT.

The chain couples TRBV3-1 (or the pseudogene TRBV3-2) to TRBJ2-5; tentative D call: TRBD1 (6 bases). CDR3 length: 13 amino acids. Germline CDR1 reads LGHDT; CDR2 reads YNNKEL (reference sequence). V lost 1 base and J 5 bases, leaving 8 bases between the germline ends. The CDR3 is CASSQGGRETQYF. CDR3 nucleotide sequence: TGTGCCAGCAGCCAAGGGGGGCGGGAGACCCAGTACTTC.

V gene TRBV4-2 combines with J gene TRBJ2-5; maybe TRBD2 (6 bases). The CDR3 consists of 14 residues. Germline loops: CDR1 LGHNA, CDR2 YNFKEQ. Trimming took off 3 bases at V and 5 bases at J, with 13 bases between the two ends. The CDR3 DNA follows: TGTGCCAGCAGCCAGGGTCGGGAGTGGGAGACCCAGTACTTC. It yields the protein CASSQGREWETQYF.

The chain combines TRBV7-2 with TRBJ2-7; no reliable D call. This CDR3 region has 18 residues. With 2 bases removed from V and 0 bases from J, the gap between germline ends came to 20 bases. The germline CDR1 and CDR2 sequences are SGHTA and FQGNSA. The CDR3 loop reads CASSLYPRNSPSSYEQYF. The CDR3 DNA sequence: TGTGCCAGCAGCTTATACCCAAGGAACAGCCCGAGCTCCTACGAGCAGTACTTC. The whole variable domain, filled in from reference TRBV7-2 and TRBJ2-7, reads GAGVSQSPSNKVTEKGKDVELRCDPISGHTALYWYRQSLGQGLEFLIYFQGNSAPDKSGLPSDRFSAERTGGSVSTLTIQRTQQEDSAVYLCASSLYPRNSPSSYEQYFGPGTRLTVT.

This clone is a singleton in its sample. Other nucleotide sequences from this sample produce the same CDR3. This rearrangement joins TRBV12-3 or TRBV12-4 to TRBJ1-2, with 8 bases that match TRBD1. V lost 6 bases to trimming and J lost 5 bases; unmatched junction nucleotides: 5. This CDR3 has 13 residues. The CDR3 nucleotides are TGTGCCAGCAGCCTAACAGGGGGGTATGGCTACACCTTC. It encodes CASSLTGGYGYTF.

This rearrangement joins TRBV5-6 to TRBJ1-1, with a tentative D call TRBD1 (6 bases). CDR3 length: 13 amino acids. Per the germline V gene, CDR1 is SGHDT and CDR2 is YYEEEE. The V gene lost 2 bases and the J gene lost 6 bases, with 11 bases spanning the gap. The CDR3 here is CASSLGRGPEAFF. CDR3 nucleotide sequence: TGTGCCAGCAGCTTAGGCAGGGGCCCTGAAGCTTTCTTT.

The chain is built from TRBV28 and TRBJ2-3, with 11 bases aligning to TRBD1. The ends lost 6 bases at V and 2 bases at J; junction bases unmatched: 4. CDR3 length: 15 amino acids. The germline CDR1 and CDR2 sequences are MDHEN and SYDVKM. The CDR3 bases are TGTGCCAGCAGCTTGGGACAGGGGGTCACAGATACGCAGTATTTT. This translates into CASSLGQGVTDTQYF.

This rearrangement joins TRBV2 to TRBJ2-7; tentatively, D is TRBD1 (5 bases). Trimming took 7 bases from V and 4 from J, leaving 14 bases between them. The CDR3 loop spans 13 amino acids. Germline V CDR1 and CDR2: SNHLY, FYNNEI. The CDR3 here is CASKSRALYEQYF. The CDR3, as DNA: TGTGCCAGCAAGTCCAGGGCACTTTACGAGCAGTACTTC.

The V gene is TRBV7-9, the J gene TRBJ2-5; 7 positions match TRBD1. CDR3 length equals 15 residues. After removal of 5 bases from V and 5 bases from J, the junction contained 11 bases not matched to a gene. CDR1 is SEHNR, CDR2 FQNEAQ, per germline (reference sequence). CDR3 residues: CASSTAMTGRETQYF. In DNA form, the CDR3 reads TGTGCCAGCAGCACTGCCATGACAGGGCGCGAGACCCAGTACTTC.

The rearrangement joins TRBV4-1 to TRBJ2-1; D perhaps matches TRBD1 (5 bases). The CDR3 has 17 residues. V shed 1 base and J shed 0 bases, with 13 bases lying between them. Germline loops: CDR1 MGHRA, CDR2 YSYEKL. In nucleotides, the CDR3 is TGCGCCAGCAGCCAAGTCACTGGACAAAGCTCCTACAATGAGCAGTTCTTC. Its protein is CASSQVTGQSSYNEQFF.

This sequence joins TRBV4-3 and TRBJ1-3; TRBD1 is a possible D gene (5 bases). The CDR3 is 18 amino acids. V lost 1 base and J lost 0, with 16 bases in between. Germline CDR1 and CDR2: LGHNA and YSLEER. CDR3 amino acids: CASSQGAEGAISGNTIYF. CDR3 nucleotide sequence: TGCGCCAGCAGCCAAGGGGCGGAAGGGGCAATCTCTGGAAACACCATATATTTT.

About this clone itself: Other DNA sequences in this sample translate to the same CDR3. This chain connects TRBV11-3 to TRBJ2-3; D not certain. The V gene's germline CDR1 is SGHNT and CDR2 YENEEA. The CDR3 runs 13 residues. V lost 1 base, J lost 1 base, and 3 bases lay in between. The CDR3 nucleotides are TGTGCCAGCAGCTTAGCTGGCACAGATACGCAGTATTTT. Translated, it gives CASSLAGTDTQYF.

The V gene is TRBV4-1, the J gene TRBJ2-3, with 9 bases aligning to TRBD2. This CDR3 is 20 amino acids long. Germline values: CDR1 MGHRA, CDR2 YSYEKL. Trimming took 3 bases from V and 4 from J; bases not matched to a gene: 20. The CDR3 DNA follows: TGCGCCAGCAGCCACCAGGAGCTAGCGGGGAGGACCAGAAATCCAGATACGCAGTATTTT. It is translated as CASSHQELAGRTRNPDTQYF.

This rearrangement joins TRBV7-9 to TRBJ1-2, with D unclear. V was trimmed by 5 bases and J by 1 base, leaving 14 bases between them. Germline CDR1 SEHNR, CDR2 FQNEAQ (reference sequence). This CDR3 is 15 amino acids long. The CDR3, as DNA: TGTGCCAGCAGCGCTACAGAGAGCATTAACTATGGCTACACCTTC. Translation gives CASSATESINYGYTF. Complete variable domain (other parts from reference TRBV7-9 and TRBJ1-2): DTGVSQNPRHKITKRGQNVTFRCDPISEHNRLYWYRQTLGQGPEFLTYFQNEAQLEKSRLLSDRFSAERPKGSFSTLEIQRTEQGDSAMYLCASSATESINYGYTFGSGTRLTVV.

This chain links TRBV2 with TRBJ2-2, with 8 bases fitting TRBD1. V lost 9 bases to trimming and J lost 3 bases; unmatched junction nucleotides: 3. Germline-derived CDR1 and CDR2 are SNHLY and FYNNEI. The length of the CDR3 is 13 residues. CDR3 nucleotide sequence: TGTGCCAGGGACAGGGAGTACACCGGGGAGCTGTTTTTT. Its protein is CARDREYTGELFF.

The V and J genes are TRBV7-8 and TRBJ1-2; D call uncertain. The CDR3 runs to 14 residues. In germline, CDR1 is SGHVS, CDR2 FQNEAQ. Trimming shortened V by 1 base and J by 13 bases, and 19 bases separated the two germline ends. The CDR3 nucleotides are TGTGCCAGCAGCTTAGTACTCCAGGATCCGGCGACCACCTTC. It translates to CASSLVLQDPATTF.